A selection of T cell receptor beta chains follows, all from one sample in a study of blood T cell repertoires in COVID-19. Libraries were prepared by immunoSEQ multiplex PCR; TCRdb keeps only in-frame clonotypes and omits some of them. The sample consists of roughly 230,000 clones, approximately 84% of them appearing once. Sequenced input: peripheral blood. Receptor source: a man in his fifties or sixties with acute or convalescent COVID-19. Each CDR3 is given with its conserved first and last residue. The D gene is left open where the match is weak. Expanded clones get a size class; other rows say once, few or many, or leave the size out.

size: many
length: 14
J: TRBJ1-6
D: .
V: TRBV28
DNA: TGTGCCAGCAGTAAGAGACAGAATAATTCACCCCTCCACTTT
CDR3: CASSKRQNNSPLHF

size: .
length: 14
J: TRBJ2-7
D: TRBD2
V: TRBV6-5
DNA: TGTGCCAGCAGACCGGGACTAGCGTACCACGAGCAGTACTTC
CDR3: CASRPGLAYHEQYF

size: .
length: 14
J: TRBJ1-5
D: TRBD1
V: TRBV28
DNA: TGTGCCAGCAGCCCTGACAGGGGAGATCAGCCCCAGCATTTT
CDR3: CASSPDRGDQPQHF

size: .
length: 15
J: TRBJ1-1
D: .
V: TRBV3-1/TRBV3-2
DNA: TGTGCCAGCAGCCAGGGGCACCCGGGCGTCACTGAAGCTTTCTTT
CDR3: CASSQGHPGVTEAFF

size: once
length: 14
J: TRBJ1-2
D: TRBD1
V: TRBV19
DNA: TGTGCCAGTAGTTCGGCGGGACAGGGCTTTGGCTACACCTTC
CDR3: CASSSAGQGFGYTF

size: .
length: 17
J: TRBJ2-3
D: TRBD2
V: TRBV19
DNA: TGTGCCAGTAGTCCCATGGGGGCGGGAGGTCTCACAGATACGCAGTATTTT
CDR3: CASSPMGAGGLTDTQYF

size: .
length: 17
J: TRBJ1-6
D: TRBD1
V: TRBV6-1
DNA: TGTGCCAGCAGTGAAGGGACAGGGCGGTCTGGAAATTCACCCCTCCACTTT
CDR3: CASSEGTGRSGNSPLHF

size: .
length: 13
J: TRBJ1-3
D: .
V: TRBV6-5
DNA: TGTGCCAGCAATTGGGGGGGGCTTAACACCATATATTTT
CDR3: CASNWGGLNTIYF

size: .
length: 18
J: TRBJ1-6
D: .
V: TRBV18
DNA: TGTGCCAGCTCAGGTTTATCCCTACAGAGCTCCTATAATTCACCCCTCCACTTT
CDR3: CASSGLSLQSSYNSPLHF

size: .
length: 13
J: TRBJ1-4
D: .
V: TRBV2
DNA: TGTGCCAGCGGAGGCTCAACTAATGAAAAACTGTTTTTT
CDR3: CASGGSTNEKLFF

size: .
length: 16
J: TRBJ2-6
D: .
V: TRBV6-5
DNA: TGTGCCAGCAGTTACATTCAACTCTCTGGGGCCAACGTCCTGACTTTC
CDR3: CASSYIQLSGANVLTF

size: .
length: 13
J: TRBJ2-2
D: .
V: TRBV5-1
DNA: TGCGCCAGCAGCCGGGAGAACACCGGGGAGCTGTTTTTT
CDR3: CASSRENTGELFF

size: once
length: 15
J: TRBJ2-3
D: TRBD1
V: TRBV7-3
DNA: TGTGCCAGCAGCCAGGGACAGCTAAACACAGATACGCAGTATTTT
CDR3: CASSQGQLNTDTQYF

size: .
length: 13
J: TRBJ2-7
D: .
V: TRBV7-2
DNA: TGTGCCAGCAGCTTAGTGGGCTGGGACGAGCAGTACTTC
CDR3: CASSLVGWDEQYF

size: .
length: 15
J: TRBJ1-2
D: .
V: TRBV3-1/TRBV3-2
DNA: TGTGCCAGCAGCCCCAGGGCGGACAGAACTTATGGCTACACCTTC
CDR3: CASSPRADRTYGYTF

size: .
length: 14
J: TRBJ1-4
D: .
V: TRBV6-5
DNA: TGTGCCAGCTGTCAACAGGGATTAGGTGAAAAACTGTTTTTT
CDR3: CASCQQGLGEKLFF

size: .
length: 14
J: TRBJ2-5
D: .
V: TRBV4-2
DNA: TGTGCCAGCAGCCAAGATGGGGTAGAGGGGACCCAGTACTTC
CDR3: CASSQDGVEGTQYF

size: .
length: 13
J: TRBJ1-2
D: .
V: TRBV7-3
DNA: TGTGCCAGCAGCTTACGAGGGTTGGGAGGCTACACCTTC
CDR3: CASSLRGLGGYTF

size: .
length: 16
J: TRBJ2-2
D: .
V: TRBV9
DNA: TGTGCCAGCAGCGTAACCCCCCAGGGTGGGACCGGGGAGCTGTTTTTT
CDR3: CASSVTPQGGTGELFF

size: .
length: 13
J: TRBJ2-5
D: .
V: TRBV11-1
DNA: TGTGCCAGCAGCTTTTCAGGCCAAGAGACCCAGTACTTC
CDR3: CASSFSGQETQYF

size: .
length: 16
J: TRBJ2-3
D: TRBD2
V: TRBV9
DNA: TGTGCCAGCAGCGTTTCCGCGGGAGACGGCACAGATACGCAGTATTTT
CDR3: CASSVSAGDGTDTQYF

size: .
length: 17
J: TRBJ2-2
D: TRBD1
V: TRBV19
DNA: TGTGCCAGTAGTAAGACCCGGGACAGGGGGCTTACCGGGGAGCTGTTTTTT
CDR3: CASSKTRDRGLTGELFF

size: .
length: 17
J: TRBJ1-2
D: .
V: TRBV19
DNA: TGTGCCAGTAGTATAGATAAGAGAACAGCAGGTAACTATGGCTACACCTTC
CDR3: CASSIDKRTAGNYGYTF

size: .
length: 17
J: TRBJ2-7
D: TRBD2
V: TRBV10-3
DNA: TGTGCCATCAGTGATCTAGCGGGGGCCAATCCCTCCTACGAGCAGTACTTC
CDR3: CAISDLAGANPSYEQYF

size: .
length: 14
J: TRBJ2-7
D: TRBD1
V: TRBV29-1
DNA: TGCAGCGTTGCCGGACAGGGGCTGAACTACGAGCAGTACTTC
CDR3: CSVAGQGLNYEQYF

size: .
length: 14
J: TRBJ2-3
D: .
V: TRBV5-1
DNA: TGCGCCAGCAGCTTTTCCCGTAGCACAGATACGCAGTATTTT
CDR3: CASSFSRSTDTQYF

size: .
length: 15
J: TRBJ2-2
D: TRBD2
V: TRBV19
DNA: TGTGCCAGTACGAGAGCGGGAGGGGACACCGGGGAGCTGTTTTTT
CDR3: CASTRAGGDTGELFF

size: .
length: 15
J: TRBJ2-3
D: TRBD1
V: TRBV18
DNA: TGTGCCAGCTCAGAACGGGACAGGGGCGCCCTCACGCAGTATTTT
CDR3: CASSERDRGALTQYF

size: .
length: 15
J: TRBJ1-4
D: .
V: TRBV4-2
DNA: TGTGCCAGCAGCCAAGATTTTGGAGTGGTGGAAAAACTGTTTTTT
CDR3: CASSQDFGVVEKLFF

size: .
length: 15
J: TRBJ1-3
D: .
V: TRBV7-2
DNA: TGTGCCAGCAGAATGACAGGCAACTCTGGAAACACCATATATTTT
CDR3: CASRMTGNSGNTIYF

size: .
length: 16
J: TRBJ2-2
D: TRBD2
V: TRBV28
DNA: TGTGCCAGCAGTTTTGCGGGGGGCTCTGGCACCGGGGAGCTGTTTTTT
CDR3: CASSFAGGSGTGELFF

size: .
length: 17
J: TRBJ2-3
D: TRBD1
V: TRBV7-9
DNA: TGTGCCAGCAGCTTAGGGGTAGGGACAGTTAGCACAGATACGCAGTATTTT
CDR3: CASSLGVGTVSTDTQYF

size: .
length: 15
J: TRBJ2-3
D: TRBD2
V: TRBV13
DNA: TGTGCCAGCACTCCCCTAGCGGGGGGAGGAGATACGCAGTATTTT
CDR3: CASTPLAGGGDTQYF

size: .
length: 13
J: TRBJ2-3
D: TRBD2
V: TRBV5-1
DNA: TGCGCCAGTTGGACTAGCGGCACAGATACGCAGTATTTT
CDR3: CASWTSGTDTQYF

size: .
length: 13
J: TRBJ2-7
D: TRBD1
V: TRBV19
DNA: TGTGCCAGTGGGGACAGGGGCCAGGACGAGCAGTACTTC
CDR3: CASGDRGQDEQYF

size: .
length: 18
J: TRBJ1-1
D: .
V: TRBV5-1
DNA: TGCGCCAGCAGCTTGGTTTATACACCGGGCAGGGAAAACACTGAAGCTTTCTTT
CDR3: CASSLVYTPGRENTEAFF

size: .
length: 15
J: TRBJ1-2
D: TRBD1
V: TRBV7-6
DNA: TGTGCCAGCAGCTTCGGGACAGGGGTACCGAATGGCTACACCTTC
CDR3: CASSFGTGVPNGYTF

size: .
length: 15
J: TRBJ2-3
D: TRBD2
V: TRBV28
DNA: TGTGCCAGCAGTTTACTAGCGGGACCCACAGATACGCAGTATTTT
CDR3: CASSLLAGPTDTQYF

size: .
length: 14
J: TRBJ1-6
D: .
V: TRBV7-8
DNA: TGTGCCAGCCGCCTAACAGAAATAAATTCACCCCTCCACTTT
CDR3: CASRLTEINSPLHF

size: .
length: 12
J: TRBJ2-7
D: .
V: TRBV3-1/TRBV3-2
DNA: TGTGCCAGCAGCCAAGGACTACCCGAGCAGTACTTC
CDR3: CASSQGLPEQYF

size: few
length: 15
J: TRBJ1-5
D: TRBD1
V: TRBV10-3
DNA: TGTGCCATCAGTGTAAGTCAGGGGGCGGGTCAGCCCCAGCATTTT
CDR3: CAISVSQGAGQPQHF

size: few
length: 13
J: TRBJ2-1
D: TRBD1
V: TRBV6-5
DNA: TGTGCCACCAAGCAGGGGGCCTACAATGAGCAGTTCTTC
CDR3: CATKQGAYNEQFF

size: .
length: 15
J: TRBJ1-1
D: .
V: TRBV9
DNA: TGTGCCAGCAGCGTGGGTCCCGGGAAAGTCCATGAAGCTTTCTTT
CDR3: CASSVGPGKVHEAFF

size: .
length: 17
J: TRBJ2-1
D: .
V: TRBV9
DNA: TGTGCCAGCAGCGTAGTAACAGGGGGGGTTTCCTACAATGAGCAGTTCTTC
CDR3: CASSVVTGGVSYNEQFF

size: .
length: 15
J: TRBJ1-5
D: .
V: TRBV4-1
DNA: TGCGCCAGCAGCCACAGGGTTGAGATCAATCAGCCCCAGCATTTT
CDR3: CASSHRVEINQPQHF